The 24 T cell receptor beta chains below all came from one sample that was sequenced in a study of cytomegalovirus exposure and HLA in healthy donors. The PCR used 60 Vbeta and 13 Jbeta primers. Profiling relied on immunoSEQ multiplex PCR, and the TCRdb table lists in-frame clones only, not all of them. The sample includes around 110,000 clones, over 70% seen only once; the top ten take 2% to 2.5%. The sequencing input was PBMCs. These receptor sequences come from a man younger than 45 in good health and CMV-seronegative.

The chain has TRBV27 and TRBJ1-2, with 9 bases fitting TRBD1. J lost 9 bases, V lost 2 bases, and 4 bases had no gene match. Germline CDR1 reads MNHEY; CDR2 reads SMNVEV (reference sequence). This CDR3 has 13 residues. CDR3 bases: TGTGCCAGCAGTTTAAGGGACAGGGATAGCTACACCTTC. Translation: CASSLRDRDSYTF.

The gene calls are TRBV19 and TRBJ1-1, with 9 bases aligning to TRBD1. This CDR3 is built from 13 residues. V was clipped by 3 bases and J by 6 bases; unmatched bases: 2. Germline CDR1 reads LNHDA; CDR2 reads SQIVND (reference sequence). CDR3 bases: TGTGCCAGTAGTATGGGACAGGGCCCTGAAGCTTTCTTT. The encoded protein is CASSMGQGPEAFF.

The gene calls are TRBV7-3 and TRBJ1-1; D remains unclear. Germline-derived CDR1 and CDR2 are SGHTA and FQGTGA. V was trimmed by 6 bases and J by 2 bases, leaving 19 bases between them. The CDR3 runs to 16 residues. The CDR3 DNA sequence: TGTGCCAGCAGGGATACCGGATGGGGAGGAAACACTGAAGCTTTCTTT. Residues: CASRDTGWGGNTEAFF. The entire variable domain, with the rest obtained from reference TRBV7-3 and TRBJ1-1, is as follows: GAGVSQTPSNKVTEKGKYVELRCDPISGHTALYWYRQSLGQGPEFLIYFQGTGAADDSGLPNDRFFAVRPEGSVSTLKIQRTERGDSAVYLCASRDTGWGGNTEAFFGQGTRLTVV.

The V call is TRBV9, the J call TRBJ2-1, with TRBD2 identical over 8 bases. CDR1 and CDR2 from the germline V gene are SGDLS and YYNGEE. This CDR3 is 15 amino acids long. J lost 6 bases, V lost 0 bases, and 5 bases had no gene match. Here the CDR3 reads CASSVGGGGPNEQFF. In nucleotides, the CDR3 is TGTGCCAGCAGCGTAGGGGGCGGGGGGCCCAATGAGCAGTTCTTC. Together with reference TRBV9 and TRBJ2-1, the CDR3 gives the full variable domain: DSGVTQTPKHLITATGQRVTLRCSPRSGDLSVYWYQQSLDQGLQFLIQYYNGEERAKGNILERFSAQQFPDLHSELNLSSLELGDSALYFCASSVGGGGPNEQFFGPGTRLTVL.

In this sample, this clone turned up a few times. The rearrangement links TRBV18 to TRBJ1-1; D gene uncertain. Germline CDR1 KGHSH, CDR2 LQKENI. Trimming shortened V by 2 bases and J by 4 bases, and 11 bases separated the two germline ends. This CDR3 comprises 14 residues. CDR3 in amino acids: CASSPTGMGTEAFF. CDR3 DNA sequence: TGTGCCAGCTCACCAACGGGGATGGGCACTGAAGCTTTCTTT.

This clone was seen a few times. V usage is TRBV2 and J usage is TRBJ1-2, with TRBD1 matching over 12 bases. Germline CDR1 reads SNHLY; CDR2 reads FYNNEI. The CDR3 sequence is 15 residues long. Losses at the gene ends were 5 bases for V and 14 bases for J; bases not matched to a gene: 15. The CDR3 here is CASSSGRGQGAATTF. In DNA form, the CDR3 reads TGTGCCAGCAGTTCTGGGAGGGGACAGGGGGCAGCGACGACCTTC.

The chain couples TRBV28 to TRBJ1-1, with 8 positions matching TRBD1. CDR1 is MDHEN, CDR2 SYDVKM, per germline. The CDR3 extends over 15 amino acids. Trimming took 3 bases from V and 5 from J; bases not matched to a gene: 8. The CDR3 DNA reads as TGTGCCAGCAGTTTTTTAACAGGGGGGGGGACTGAAGCTTTCTTT. Its protein is CASSFLTGGGTEAFF.

CDR3 nucleotide sequence: TGTGCCAGTAGTATCGATATGGGACAGAGCTACGAGCAGTACTTC. This translates into CASSIDMGQSYEQYF. The chain has TRBV19 and TRBJ2-7, with 7 positions matching TRBD1. The CDR3 totals 15 residues. Germline CDR1 reads LNHDA; CDR2 reads SQIVND (reference sequence). J gave up 3 bases and V 3 bases, and 8 bases lay outside the gene matches.

The genes are TRBV2 and TRBJ1-3, with a weak D call TRBD1 (5 bases). Trimming shortened V by 8 bases and J by 0 bases, and 17 bases separated the two germline ends. This CDR3 region has 16 residues. Germline values: CDR1 SNHLY, CDR2 FYNNEI. CDR3 DNA sequence: TGTGCCAGCTCGTTGCTCAGGGTGACCTCTGGAAACACCATATATTTT. Amino acids: CASSLLRVTSGNTIYF.

The rearrangement links TRBV19 to TRBJ1-6; D unresolved. The CDR3 loop spans 14 amino acids. V was pared by 3 bases and J by 7 bases, with 10 bases between. Germline assignment: CDR1 LNHDA and CDR2 SQIVND (reference sequence). CDR3 in DNA: TGTGCCAGTAGTATTACCAACTCCAATTCACCCCTCCACTTT. Its translation is CASSITNSNSPLHF.

The chain links TRBV6-1 to TRBJ1-1, with TRBD1 matching 8 bases. V dropped 3 bases and J dropped 2; count of bases not matched to a gene: 8. Germline loops: CDR1 MNHNS, CDR2 SASEGT. This CDR3 region has 16 residues. The CDR3 DNA is TGTGCCAGCAGTGACACCTGGGACAGGAAAAACACTGAAGCTTTCTTT. Its protein is CASSDTWDRKNTEAFF.

The chain is built from TRBV13 and TRBJ2-1, with D possibly matching TRBD2 (6 bases). CDR3 length equals 13 residues. V was trimmed by 10 bases and J by 8 bases, leaving 18 bases between them. From germline, CDR1 is PRHDT and CDR2 FYEKMQ (reference sequence). The CDR3 loop reads CAKASPRGDEQFF. Here the CDR3 DNA reads TGTGCCAAAGCTTCCCCCCGCGGGGATGAGCAGTTCTTC.

The chain carries TRBV7-9 and TRBJ2-5, with D possibly TRBD2 on 6 matching bases. V shed 5 bases and J shed 4 bases, with 17 bases lying between them. Germline V gives CDR1 SEHNR, CDR2 FQNEAQ (reference sequence). CDR3 length: 15 amino acids. The CDR3 loop is CASSPPGAGTETQYF. The CDR3 region has the DNA TGTGCCAGCAGCCCGCCTGGTGCGGGAACAGAGACCCAGTACTTC.

The rearrangement joins TRBV4-1 to TRBJ1-5; perhaps TRBD1 as D (6 bases). Trimming removed 0 bases from V and 4 bases from J, with 10 bases in between. The germline V gene encodes CDR1 MGHRA and CDR2 YSYEKL. The CDR3 consists of 15 residues. The CDR3 DNA is TGCGCCAGCAGCCAAGATCGAACAGGGAATCAGCCCCAGCATTTT. This encodes CASSQDRTGNQPQHF.

This chain joins TRBV7-2 and TRBJ1-2; D remains ambiguous. Trimming left V 6 bases short and J 11 bases short, with 10 bases between. The CDR3 totals 10 residues. Per germline, CDR1 SGHTA and CDR2 FQGNSA. The CDR3 bases are TGTGCCAGCAGAGGCGAGAGGTACACCTTC. Protein sequence: CASRGERYTF.

The chain couples TRBV29-1 to TRBJ2-1, with a tentative D call TRBD2 (5 bases). This CDR3 spans 13 amino acids. Germline V CDR1 and CDR2: SQVTM, ANQGSEA. Trimming removed 3 bases from V and 4 bases from J, with 10 bases in between. The CDR3, as DNA: TGCAGCGTTGAGAGCGGATTATACAATGAGCAGTTCTTC. Translation gives CSVESGLYNEQFF.

The rearrangement links TRBV13 to TRBJ2-7; 10 nucleotides line up with TRBD2. The length of the CDR3 is 14 residues. Unmatched junction bases numbered 6, after V lost 5 bases and J lost 5 bases. Germline V CDR1 and CDR2: PRHDT, FYEKMQ (reference sequence). CDR3 nucleotides: TGTGCCAGCAGCCAACTAGCGGGAAGGGACGAGCAGTACTTC. Translated, it gives CASSQLAGRDEQYF.

This sequence joins TRBV6-1 and TRBJ1-2; 8 positions agree with TRBD1. The CDR3 sequence is 14 residues long. Trimming removed 6 bases from V and 4 bases from J; junction bases left unmatched: 7. Germline CDR1 reads MNHNS; CDR2 reads SASEGT. CDR3 bases: TGTGCCAGCAGGGCCGACAGGGGACGCTATGGCTACACCTTC. Translating it yields CASRADRGRYGYTF.

The chain carries TRBV27 and TRBJ2-5, with D hard to call. This CDR3 is built from 14 residues. With 3 bases removed from V and 2 bases from J, the gap between germline ends came to 10 bases. Germline-derived CDR1 and CDR2 are MNHEY and SMNVEV (reference sequence). The CDR3: CASSFYENQETQYF. The CDR3 DNA follows: TGTGCCAGCAGTTTCTACGAAAATCAAGAGACCCAGTACTTC.

CDR3 sequence reads: CASIRRETQYF. As DNA, the CDR3 is TGTGCCAGCATCCGGCGGGAGACCCAGTACTTC. The chain employs TRBV2 and TRBJ2-5, with no clear D. Trimming removed 7 bases from V and 5 bases from J, with 8 bases in between. Looked up from germline, CDR1 is SNHLY and CDR2 is FYNNEI. The length of the CDR3 is 11 residues.

The chain has TRBV18 and TRBJ1-4; D is perhaps TRBD1 (5 bases). Germline-derived CDR1 and CDR2 are KGHSH and LQKENI. V lost 6 bases, J lost 5 bases, and 19 bases lay in between. The CDR3 is 16 residues long. As DNA, the CDR3 is TGTGCCAGCTCTCACGCCACGATGGGGCGAAATGAAAAACTGTTTTTT. Translation gives CASSHATMGRNEKLFF.

The chain has TRBV19 and TRBJ1-2; TRBD1 matches 10 bases. Trimming at V came to 8 bases and at J to 8 bases, leaving 14 bases not matched to a gene. In germline, CDR1 is LNHDA, CDR2 SQIVND (reference sequence). This CDR3 contains 15 residues. CDR3 bases: TGTGCCAGTGGCCCCGGGACAGGGGCGACTATAGGCTACACCTTC. It yields the protein CASGPGTGATIGYTF.

The genes are TRBV5-1 and TRBJ1-1, with 9 positions matching TRBD1. CDR3 length: 17 residues. The V segment lost 2 bases and the J segment 2 bases; nucleotides outside the gene matches: 10. Germline V CDR1 and CDR2: SGHRS, YFSETQ. The CDR3 DNA follows: TGCGCCAGCAGCTTCGCACTCCGGGACAGGGCAAACACTGAAGCTTTCTTT. Encoded protein: CASSFALRDRANTEAFF.

This clone was picked up one time. The final CDR3 position lacks the conserved phenylalanine or tryptophan, pointing to a likely read error. The chain has TRBV6-5 and TRBJ1-2, with a possible D match to TRBD1 (5 bases). The germline V and J ends were trimmed by 2 bases and 7 bases, with 8 bases remaining between them. CDR1 is MNHEY, CDR2 SVGAGI, per germline. The CDR3 length is 12 residues. CDR3 sequence reads: CASSYDRGGYTL. CDR3 in DNA: TGTGCCAGCAGTTACGATAGGGGTGGCTACACCCTC.